This TCR beta chain came from a study of metastatic and nonmetastatic thyroid tumors. In the study overall: A comparison of repertoires was made across blood and tumor or nodule tissue from malignant and benign thyroid patients.

TCRdb recomputed clones from the PCR reads via MiXCR. The table has 34,000 or so clones, roughly 15% seen once; the top ten hold 3% to 4%. Thyroid surgery was preceded by no treatment in any patient. The length of the CDR3 is 17 residues. Looked up from germline, CDR1 is MNHNY and CDR2 is SVGAGI (reference sequence). Trimming left V 4 bases short and J 4 bases short, with 21 bases between. The sequenced sample was blood. The rearrangement links TRBV6-6 to TRBJ2-3, with D possibly matching TRBD1 (6 bases). The clonotype originates from a female donor with papillary thyroid cancer or a benign thyroid nodule (not recorded which). Some clones in this sample may be carry-over from other donors' samples. The CDR3 nucleotides read TGTGCCAGCAGTTTATACCACCGGGACACAGGGTCAGATACGCAGTATTTT. Translated, it gives CASSLYHRDTGSDTQYF.